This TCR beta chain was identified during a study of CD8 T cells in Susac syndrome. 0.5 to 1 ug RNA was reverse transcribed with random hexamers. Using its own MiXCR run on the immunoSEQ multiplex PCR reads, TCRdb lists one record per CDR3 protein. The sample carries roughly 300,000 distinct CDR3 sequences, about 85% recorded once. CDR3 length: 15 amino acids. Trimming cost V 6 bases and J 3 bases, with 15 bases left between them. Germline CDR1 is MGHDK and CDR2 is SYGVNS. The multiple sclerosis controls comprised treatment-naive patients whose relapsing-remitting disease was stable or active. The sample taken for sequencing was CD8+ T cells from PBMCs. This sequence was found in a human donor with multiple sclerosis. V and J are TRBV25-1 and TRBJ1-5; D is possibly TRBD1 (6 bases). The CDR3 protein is CASSSNGQINQPQHF. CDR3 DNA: TGTGCCAGCAGCTCAAATGGACAGATCAATCAGCCCCAGCATTTT. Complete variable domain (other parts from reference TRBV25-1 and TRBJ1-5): EADIYQTPRYLVIGTGKKITLECSQTMGHDKMYWYQQDPGMELHLIHYSYGVNSTEKGDLSSESTVSRIRTEHFPLTLESARPSHTSQYLCASSSNGQINQPQHFGDGTRLSIL.